What follows are 30 T cell receptor beta chains derived from one specimen sequenced in a study of post-analysis software for immune sequencing data. Study observations and caveats: Compared with controls, patients had more of about 5 TRBV segments, including TRBV5-6, TRBV5-1 and TRBV20-1.

Tagging with unique molecular identifiers was a feature of the TCR beta cDNA libraries. TCRdb reprocessed the PCR reads with MiXCR, giving one entry per CDR3 protein. The repertoire has roughly 620,000 distinct CDR3 sequences, 44% of them found once; the top ten carry under 2%. No antigen has been assigned to these receptors. What was sequenced was blood. These TCRs come from a girl aged 10-17 years with multiple sclerosis.

This clonotype came up a few times. This chain uses TRBV19 with TRBJ2-1; 7 positions agree with TRBD1. This CDR3 is 14 amino acids long. The germline V gene encodes CDR1 LNHDA and CDR2 SQIVND (reference sequence). Losses at the gene ends were 4 bases for V and 8 bases for J; bases not matched to a gene: 8. The DNA of the CDR3 is TGTGCCAGTAGTACCGAAAGGGGGCACGATGAGCAGTTCTTC. This gives the protein CASSTERGHDEQFF.

The V gene is TRBV12-3 or TRBV12-4, the J gene TRBJ2-5, with a possible D match to TRBD2 (6 bases). The V gene lost 6 bases and the J gene lost 11 bases, with 22 bases spanning the gap. The CDR3 has 14 amino acids. CDR3 sequence: CASSFATRGREQYF. The CDR3 DNA follows: TGTGCCAGCAGCTTTGCGACTAGGGGTAGGGAGCAGTACTTC.

The chain is built from TRBV20-1 and TRBJ2-1; 14 bases map to TRBD2. CDR1 is DFQATT, CDR2 SNEGSKA, per germline (reference sequence). Trimming at V came to 5 bases and at J to 0 bases, leaving 3 bases not matched to a gene. The CDR3 spans 16 residues. CDR3 bases: TGCAGTGCTTCGGGACTAGCGGGAGCCTCCTACAATGAGCAGTTCTTC. Residues: CSASGLAGASYNEQFF.

The rearrangement links TRBV5-1 to TRBJ2-5; D perhaps matches TRBD2 (7 bases). The DNA end favors TRBJ2-7, so the J call may be wrong. The germline gives CDR1 SGHRS, CDR2 YFSETQ. The CDR3 runs 15 residues. The chain's CDR3 is CASSFEGGIQDEQYF. The CDR3 nucleotides are TGCGCCAGCAGTTTCGAGGGGGGGATCCAGGACGAGCAGTACTTC.

The chain is built from TRBV7-9 and TRBJ2-7; TRBD1 matches 10 bases. This CDR3 is built from 15 residues. The germline CDR1 and CDR2 sequences are SEHNR and FQNEAQ (reference sequence). J gave up 2 bases and V 4 bases, and 5 bases lay outside the gene matches. DNA for the CDR3: TGTGCCAGCAGCTCCGACAGGGGGCGAGCCTACGAGCAGTACTTC. Translation gives CASSSDRGRAYEQYF.

The V call is TRBV2, the J call TRBJ1-5, with D possibly TRBD1 on 5 matching bases. CDR3 length: 14 amino acids. V was clipped by 6 bases and J by 1 base, with 10 bases between them. CDR1 SNHLY and CDR2 FYNNEI come from the germline V gene. As DNA, the CDR3 is TGTGCCAGCAGGTGGGGGGTCAGCAATCAGCCCCAGCATTTT. Translation gives CASRWGVSNQPQHF.

The chain employs TRBV24-1 and TRBJ2-1, with 8 bases aligning to TRBD2. With 2 bases clipped from V and 9 bases from J, the junction kept 11 bases outside the gene matches. Germline assignment: CDR1 KGHDR and CDR2 SFDVKD. There are 16 residues in the CDR3. CDR3: CATSDYLRGGLREQFF. The CDR3 region has the DNA TGTGCCACCAGTGATTATCTACGGGGGGGGCTGCGTGAGCAGTTCTTC.

This clonotype was observed a few times. The rearrangement links TRBV5-1 to TRBJ2-1; D is undetermined. Germline V lookup: CDR1 SGHRS, CDR2 YFSETQ. V was cut by 4 bases and J by 0 bases, with 11 bases left in between. CDR3 length: 15 amino acids. The CDR3 sequence: CASSPVSGSYNEQFF. Here the CDR3 DNA reads TGCGCCAGCAGCCCCGTTTCAGGCTCCTACAATGAGCAGTTCTTC.

In this sample, this clonotype turned up once. The junction and the germline gene differ at one end; a read error may be behind it. The chain recombines TRBV10-3 with TRBJ1-2, with 7 bases aligning to TRBD1. This CDR3 contains 12 residues. CDR1 and CDR2 (germline): ENHRY, SYGVKD. The CDR3 sequence: CAISGQEYDYTF. DNA for the CDR3: TGTGCCATTAGTGGACAGGAATATGACTACACCTTC.

The rearrangement joins TRBV28 to TRBJ2-5, with a weak D call TRBD1 (6 bases). There are 14 residues in the CDR3. Germline loops: CDR1 MDHEN, CDR2 SYDVKM. With 6 bases removed from V and 1 base from J, the gap between germline ends came to 12 bases. CDR3 DNA: TGTGCCAGCAGACAGGGAGACCTCCAAGAGACCCAGTACTTC. Amino acids: CASRQGDLQETQYF.

The chain has TRBV5-1 and TRBJ1-4; no definite D call. This CDR3 region has 17 residues. The germline CDR1 and CDR2 sequences are SGHRS and YFSETQ. Trimming removed 0 bases from V and 3 bases from J, with 15 bases in between. The CDR3, as DNA: TGCGCCAGCAGCTTGGCCCTATCGGGGTGGGCTAATGAAAAACTGTTTTTT. Protein product: CASSLALSGWANEKLFF.

A few counts support this clonotype. V gene TRBV12-3 or TRBV12-4 combines with J gene TRBJ2-1; 10 bases are a match to TRBD2. With 2 bases clipped from V and 9 bases from J, the junction kept 4 bases outside the gene matches. This CDR3 is built from 14 residues. CDR3 in amino acids: CASSLQRGGPEQFF. CDR3 DNA sequence: TGTGCCAGCAGTTTACAGCGGGGGGGCCCTGAGCAGTTCTTC.

The rearrangement uses TRBV4-2 and TRBJ2-7; 9 nucleotides align to TRBD1. Germline lookup yields CDR1 LGHNA and CDR2 YNFKEQ. The CDR3 runs 16 residues. The ends lost 0 bases at V and 0 bases at J; junction bases unmatched: 3. In DNA, the CDR3 is TGTGCCAGCAGCCAAGATGGGACAGGGCTCTCCTACGAGCAGTACTTC. It translates to CASSQDGTGLSYEQYF.

This clonotype was seen a handful of times. The CDR3 reads CASSLGDRNQPQHF. CDR3 nucleotide sequence: TGCGCCAGCAGCTTGGGGGACAGAAATCAGCCCCAGCATTTT. The chain links TRBV5-1 to TRBJ1-5; 7 bases agree with TRBD1. The CDR3 loop spans 14 amino acids. The J segment lost 4 bases and the V segment lost 0 bases, leaving 1 base of the junction unmatched. From germline, CDR1 is SGHRS and CDR2 YFSETQ.

The chain joins TRBV9 to TRBJ2-4, with 7 bases fitting TRBD2. CDR1 is SGDLS, CDR2 YYNGEE, per germline. J gave up 8 bases and V 1 base, and 9 bases lay outside the gene matches. The CDR3 is 15 amino acids. The CDR3 DNA reads as TGTGCCAGCAGCGTAAGCGGGACTAATAGGGACATTCAGTACTTC. The encoded protein is CASSVSGTNRDIQYF.

This clonotype was seen a handful of times. V is TRBV7-3 and J is TRBJ1-2, with TRBD1 matching over 9 bases. V trimming: 3 bases; J trimming: 0 bases; junction bases outside the gene matches: 14. This CDR3 comprises 19 residues. CDR1 and CDR2 (germline): SGHTA, FQGTGA. CDR3 DNA sequence: TGTGCCAGCAGCTTTCCCAGGACAGGGGCTAGGCGGACTAACTATGGCTACACCTTC. It encodes CASSFPRTGARRTNYGYTF.

The chain joins TRBV6-5 to TRBJ2-4, with 7 bases identical to TRBD2. The CDR3 totals 16 residues. From germline, CDR1 is MNHEY and CDR2 SVGAGI. V dropped 0 bases and J dropped 4; count of bases not matched to a gene: 6. Written as DNA, the CDR3 is TGTGCCAGCAGTTACTCTACAAGGCGGGGGAAAAACATTCAGTACTTC. It yields the protein CASSYSTRRGKNIQYF.

This clonotype has more than one count but fewer than ten. This chain uses TRBV7-9 with TRBJ2-3, with 7 bases identical to TRBD1. This CDR3 has 16 amino acids. Trimming cost V 7 bases and J 1 base; bases outside gene matches: 11. Germline V gives CDR1 SEHNR, CDR2 FQNEAQ (reference sequence). The CDR3 loop is CASNQRDSRGTDTQYF. For the CDR3, the DNA is TGTGCCAGCAACCAAAGGGACAGTCGAGGCACAGATACGCAGTATTTT.

A few counts support this clonotype. The CDR3 reads CSARDWDNYGYTF. CDR3 DNA: TGCAGTGCTAGAGATTGGGATAACTATGGCTACACCTTC. The V gene is TRBV20-1, the J gene TRBJ1-2; no clear D. This CDR3 comprises 13 residues. The germline CDR1 and CDR2 sequences are DFQATT and SNEGSKA (reference sequence). The V gene lost 0 bases and the J gene lost 1 base, with 6 bases spanning the gap.

The V call is TRBV5-1, the J call TRBJ2-6, with 9 bases matching TRBD2. This CDR3 contains 17 residues. V was clipped by 0 bases and J by 5 bases; unmatched bases: 6. The germline CDR1 and CDR2 sequences are SGHRS and YFSETQ. The CDR3 reads CASSLAAGGDRANVLTF. DNA of the CDR3: TGCGCCAGCAGCTTGGCTGCGGGGGGGGACCGGGCCAACGTCCTGACTTTC.

This clonotype was counted once. CDR3 sequence reads: CASSGRLAGELYNEQFF. CDR3 coding DNA: TGTGCCAGCAGCGGGCGACTAGCGGGGGAGTTGTACAATGAGCAGTTCTTC. This chain connects TRBV7-9 to TRBJ2-1; TRBD2 agrees at 12 bases. Germline CDR1 is SEHNR and CDR2 is FQNEAQ (reference sequence). The CDR3 length is 17 residues. V shed 5 bases and J 4 bases; nucleotides not matched to a gene: 9.

This clonotype was seen only once. The junction and the germline gene differ at one end; a read error may be behind it. This chain uses TRBV4-2 with TRBJ2-7; tentatively, D is TRBD1 or TRBD2 (5 bases each). The CDR3 has 15 amino acids. Germline CDR1 reads LGHNA; CDR2 reads YNFKEQ. CDR3 nucleotides: TGTGCCAGCAGTCAAGAGGCAGGGACCTCCTACGAGCAGTACTTC. Protein: CASSQEAGTSYEQYF.

The chain is built from TRBV7-9 and TRBJ2-3; D is possibly TRBD1 (6 bases). Germline CDR1 SEHNR, CDR2 FQNEAQ (reference sequence). The germline V and J ends were trimmed by 4 bases and 0 bases, with 11 bases remaining between them. This CDR3 contains 15 residues. CDR3 sequence: CASSSRQASTDTQYF. The CDR3 DNA reads TGTGCCAGCAGCTCACGACAGGCTAGCACAGATACGCAGTATTTT.

CDR3 sequence: CASSNTTGSYNEQFF. In DNA form, the CDR3 reads TGTGCCAGCAGCAACACGACAGGGAGCTACAATGAGCAGTTCTTC. This chain links TRBV13 with TRBJ2-1; 7 nucleotides agree with TRBD1. Trimming cost V 5 bases and J 3 bases; bases outside gene matches: 7. Germline V gene lookup returns CDR1 PRHDT and CDR2 FYEKMQ (reference sequence). The CDR3 is 15 residues long.

This clonotype was counted between two and nine times. This chain connects TRBV20-1 to TRBJ2-7, with 11 bases fitting TRBD2. Looked up from germline, CDR1 is DFQATT and CDR2 is SNEGSKA (reference sequence). Trimming took 5 bases from V and 1 from J; bases not matched to a gene: 4. This CDR3 comprises 14 residues. In DNA form, the CDR3 reads TGCAGTGCTCCCAGACTAGCGGGATCCTACGAGCAGTACTTC. This gives the protein CSAPRLAGSYEQYF.

Only a few counts were recorded for this clonotype. This rearrangement joins TRBV28 to TRBJ1-2; tentatively, D is TRBD1 (6 bases). The germline V and J ends were trimmed by 3 bases and 4 bases, with 12 bases remaining between them. Looked up from germline, CDR1 is MDHEN and CDR2 is SYDVKM. The CDR3 is 14 residues long. The CDR3 is CASSLGADSYGYTF. In nucleotides, the CDR3 is TGTGCCAGCAGTTTGGGGGCGGATAGCTATGGCTACACCTTC.

The chain uses TRBV4-1 and TRBJ2-5, with D perhaps matching TRBD2 (6 bases). The CDR3 length is 15 residues. Germline V gene lookup returns CDR1 MGHRA and CDR2 YSYEKL. V shed 8 bases and J shed 5 bases, with 21 bases lying between them. DNA of the CDR3: TGCGCCAGCGTGAAATGGGCGGGATCCGGGGAGACCCAGTACTTC. Amino acid sequence: CASVKWAGSGETQYF.

This clonotype appeared a few times. This chain links TRBV10-3 with TRBJ1-1, with TRBD1 identical over 8 bases. Germline lookup yields CDR1 ENHRY and CDR2 SYGVKD. Trimming at V came to 7 bases and at J to 2 bases, leaving 6 bases not matched to a gene. The CDR3 consists of 14 residues. The chain's CDR3 is CAITLDRGNTEAFF. The CDR3 nucleotides are TGTGCCATCACCCTAGACAGGGGCAACACTGAAGCTTTCTTT.

The chain has TRBV12-3 or TRBV12-4 and TRBJ2-7; 9 positions match TRBD2. CDR3 length: 14 amino acids. V lost 7 bases, J lost 4 bases, and 8 bases stayed unmatched. This chain's CDR3 is CASNRAGGAYEQYF. The CDR3 bases are TGTGCCAGCAATAGAGCGGGAGGTGCGTACGAGCAGTACTTC.

The rearrangement links TRBV7-9 to TRBJ2-4; TRBD1 matches 12 bases. The closer fit of TRBJ2-7 to the DNA end suggests the J call may be wrong. Germline V gene lookup returns CDR1 SEHNR and CDR2 FQNEAQ (reference sequence). The CDR3 extends over 12 amino acids. CDR3 in amino acids: CASGTGGHEQYF. The CDR3 DNA is TGTGCCAGCGGGACAGGGGGCCACGAGCAGTACTTC.